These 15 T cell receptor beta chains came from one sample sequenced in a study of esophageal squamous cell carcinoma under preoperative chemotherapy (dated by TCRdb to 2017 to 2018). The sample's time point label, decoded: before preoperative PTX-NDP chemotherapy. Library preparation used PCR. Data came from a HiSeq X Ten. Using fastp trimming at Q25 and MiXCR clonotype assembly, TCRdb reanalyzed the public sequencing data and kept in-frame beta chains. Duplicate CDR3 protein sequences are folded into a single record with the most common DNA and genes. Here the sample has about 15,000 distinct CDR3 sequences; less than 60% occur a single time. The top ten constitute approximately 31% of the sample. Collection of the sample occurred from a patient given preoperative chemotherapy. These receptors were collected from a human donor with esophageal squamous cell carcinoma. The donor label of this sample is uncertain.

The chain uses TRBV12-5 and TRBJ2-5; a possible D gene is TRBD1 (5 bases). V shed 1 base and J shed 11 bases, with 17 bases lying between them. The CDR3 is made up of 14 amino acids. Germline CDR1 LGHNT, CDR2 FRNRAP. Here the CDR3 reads CASGLGNAGNEQYF. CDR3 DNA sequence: TGTGCTAGTGGTTTGGGGAATGCAGGGAATGAGCAGTACTTC.

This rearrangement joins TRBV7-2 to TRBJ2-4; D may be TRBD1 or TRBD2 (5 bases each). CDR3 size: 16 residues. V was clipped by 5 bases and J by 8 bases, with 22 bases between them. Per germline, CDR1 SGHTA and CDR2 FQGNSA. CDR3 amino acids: CASSARGVWGTDIQYF. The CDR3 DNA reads TGTGCCAGCAGCGCACGAGGGGTGTGGGGCACAGACATTCAGTACTTC.

The DNA for the CDR3 is TGTGCCAGCAGTTTAAATCTGGGCACCCGGGCGGCGAGCACAGGTGCGCTGTTTTTT. Translating it yields CASSLNLGTRAASTGALFF. V gene TRBV12-3 or TRBV12-4 combines with J gene TRBJ2-3, with a possible D match to TRBD1 (5 bases). The better agreement between TRBJ2-2 and the DNA end casts doubt on the J call. CDR3 length equals 19 residues.

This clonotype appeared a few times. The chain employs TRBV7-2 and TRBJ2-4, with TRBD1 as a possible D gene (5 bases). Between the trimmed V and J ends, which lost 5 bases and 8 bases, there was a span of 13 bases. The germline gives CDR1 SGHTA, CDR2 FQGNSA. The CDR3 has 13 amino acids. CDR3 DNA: TGTGCCAGCAGCCACCCAGGGATGGACATTCAGTACTTC. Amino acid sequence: CASSHPGMDIQYF.

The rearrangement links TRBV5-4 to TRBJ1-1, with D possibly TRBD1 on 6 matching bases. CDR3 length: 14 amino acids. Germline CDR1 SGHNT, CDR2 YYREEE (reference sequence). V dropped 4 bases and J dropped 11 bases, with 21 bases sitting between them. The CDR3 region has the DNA TGTGCCAGCAGCCCACCCGGGGGGCTAGAAAAGGCTTTCTTT. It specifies CASSPPGGLEKAFF.

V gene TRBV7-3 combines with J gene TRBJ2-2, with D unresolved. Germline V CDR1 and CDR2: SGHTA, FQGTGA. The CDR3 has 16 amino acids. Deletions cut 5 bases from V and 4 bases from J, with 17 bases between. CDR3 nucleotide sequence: TGTGCCAGCAGCCCGGCCGGTGCAGCATCCACCGGGGAGCTGTTTTTT. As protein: CASSPAGAASTGELFF.

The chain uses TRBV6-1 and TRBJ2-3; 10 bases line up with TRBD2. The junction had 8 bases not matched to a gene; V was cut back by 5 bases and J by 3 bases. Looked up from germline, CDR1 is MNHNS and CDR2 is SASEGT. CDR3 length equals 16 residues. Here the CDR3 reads CASSISSGGRTDTQYF. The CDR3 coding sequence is TGTGCCAGCAGTATCTCTAGCGGGGGACGGACAGATACGCAGTATTTT.

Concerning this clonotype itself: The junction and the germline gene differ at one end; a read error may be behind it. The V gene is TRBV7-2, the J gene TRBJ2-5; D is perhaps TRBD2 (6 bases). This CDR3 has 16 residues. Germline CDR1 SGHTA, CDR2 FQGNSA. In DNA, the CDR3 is TGTGCCAGCAGGGTGGGGCGGGGCCAGGTCCAAGACACCCAGTACTTC. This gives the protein CASRVGRGQVQDTQYF.

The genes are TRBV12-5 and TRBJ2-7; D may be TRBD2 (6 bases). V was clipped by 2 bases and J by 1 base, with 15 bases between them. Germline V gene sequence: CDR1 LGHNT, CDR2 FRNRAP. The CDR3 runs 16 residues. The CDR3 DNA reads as TGTGCTAGTGGTTTGTCTCTAGCGCCTTTATCCTACGAGCAGTACTTC. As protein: CASGLSLAPLSYEQYF.

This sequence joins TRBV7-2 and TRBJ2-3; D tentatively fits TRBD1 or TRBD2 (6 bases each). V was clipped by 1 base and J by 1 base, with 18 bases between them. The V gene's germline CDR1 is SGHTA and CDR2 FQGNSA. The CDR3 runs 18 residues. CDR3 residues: CASSLVGGLGDGTDTQYF. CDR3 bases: TGTGCCAGCAGCTTAGTAGGGGGACTGGGGGATGGCACAGATACGCAGTATTTT. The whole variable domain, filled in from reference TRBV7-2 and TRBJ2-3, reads GAGVSQSPSNKVTEKGKDVELRCDPISGHTALYWYRQSLGQGLEFLIYFQGNSAPDKSGLPSDRFSAERTGGSVSTLTIQRTQQEDSAVYLCASSLVGGLGDGTDTQYFGPGTRLTVL.

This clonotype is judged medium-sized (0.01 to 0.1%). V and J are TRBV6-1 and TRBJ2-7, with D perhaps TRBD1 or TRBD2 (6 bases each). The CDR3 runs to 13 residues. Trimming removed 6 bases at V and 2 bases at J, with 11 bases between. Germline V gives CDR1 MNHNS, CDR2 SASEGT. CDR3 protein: CASSIGGTYEQYF. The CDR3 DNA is TGTGCCAGCAGCATAGGGGGGACCTACGAGCAGTACTTC.

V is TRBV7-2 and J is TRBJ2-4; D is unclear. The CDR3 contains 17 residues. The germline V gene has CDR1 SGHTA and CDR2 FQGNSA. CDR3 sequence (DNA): TGTGGTTGCTGCGTGGTTCCCAGCGCCCGAGCCCAAAACACCCAGTACTTC. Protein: CGCCVVPSARAQNTQYF. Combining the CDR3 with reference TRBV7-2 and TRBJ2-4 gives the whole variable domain GAGVSQSPSNKVTEKGKDVELRCDPISGHTALYWYRQSLGQGLEFLIYFQGNSAPDKSGLPSDRFSAERTGGSVSTLTIQRTQQEDSAVYLCGCCVVPSARAQNTQYFGAGTRLSVL.

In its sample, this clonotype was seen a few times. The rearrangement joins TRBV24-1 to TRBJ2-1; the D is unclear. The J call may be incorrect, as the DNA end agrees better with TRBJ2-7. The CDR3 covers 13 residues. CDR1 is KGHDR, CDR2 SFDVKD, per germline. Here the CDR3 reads CATSRWTCYEQYF. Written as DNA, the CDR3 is TGTGCCACCAGTAGATGGACGTGCTACGAGCAGTACTTC.

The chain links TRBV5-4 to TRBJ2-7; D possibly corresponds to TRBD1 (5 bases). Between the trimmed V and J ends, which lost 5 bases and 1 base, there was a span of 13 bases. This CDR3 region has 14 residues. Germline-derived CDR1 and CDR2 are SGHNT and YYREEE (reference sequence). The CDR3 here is CASSPTASSYEQYF. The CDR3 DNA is TGTGCCAGCAGTCCGACAGCTTCGTCCTACGAGCAGTACTTC.

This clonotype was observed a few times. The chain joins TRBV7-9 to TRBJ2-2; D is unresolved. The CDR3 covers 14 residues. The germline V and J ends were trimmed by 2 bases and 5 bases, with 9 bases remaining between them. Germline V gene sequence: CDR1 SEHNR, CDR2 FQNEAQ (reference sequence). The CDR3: CASSLYQPTGELFF. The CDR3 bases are TGTGCCAGCAGCTTATACCAGCCAACCGGGGAGCTGTTTTTT. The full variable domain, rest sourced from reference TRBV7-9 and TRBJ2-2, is DTGVSQNPRHKITKRGQNVTFRCDPISEHNRLYWYRQTLGQGPEFLTYFQNEAQLEKSRLLSDRFSAERPKGSFSTLEIQRTEQGDSAMYLCASSLYQPTGELFFGEGSRLTVL.